This T cell receptor (beta chain) is from a study of T-cell reconstitution after alpha-beta-depleted transplantation in children. There are 16 residues in the CDR3. Trimming at V came to 1 base and at J to 3 bases, leaving 5 bases not matched to a gene. Germline V gives CDR1 SEHNR, CDR2 FQNEAQ (reference sequence). The study, taken as a whole, reports: For some patients, TCRbeta diversity was high at day 60 because of recipient T cells and thymic progenitors that survived. Alpha-beta T cells about two months after transplant reportedly derived from several hundred expanded graft clones.

On this clonotype itself: The antigen remains undetermined.

As it was prepared, the TCRbeta library received unique molecular identifiers. TCRdb re-derived calls from the PCR reads in MiXCR, one entry per CDR3 protein. The repertoire holds 610,000 or so distinct CDR3 sequences, with 25% to 30% as singletons. The V call is TRBV7-9, the J call TRBJ2-7, with 11 bases aligning to TRBD2. The clonotype was recovered from a boy younger than two with Wiskott-Aldrich syndrome, due to receive a stem cell transplant. The material was PBMCs, obtained before TCRalphabeta/CD19-depleted stem cell transplant. CDR3 sequence reads: CASSLVLAGEGYEQYF. CDR3 sequence (DNA): TGTGCCAGCAGCTTAGTACTAGCGGGAGAAGGCTACGAGCAGTACTTC.